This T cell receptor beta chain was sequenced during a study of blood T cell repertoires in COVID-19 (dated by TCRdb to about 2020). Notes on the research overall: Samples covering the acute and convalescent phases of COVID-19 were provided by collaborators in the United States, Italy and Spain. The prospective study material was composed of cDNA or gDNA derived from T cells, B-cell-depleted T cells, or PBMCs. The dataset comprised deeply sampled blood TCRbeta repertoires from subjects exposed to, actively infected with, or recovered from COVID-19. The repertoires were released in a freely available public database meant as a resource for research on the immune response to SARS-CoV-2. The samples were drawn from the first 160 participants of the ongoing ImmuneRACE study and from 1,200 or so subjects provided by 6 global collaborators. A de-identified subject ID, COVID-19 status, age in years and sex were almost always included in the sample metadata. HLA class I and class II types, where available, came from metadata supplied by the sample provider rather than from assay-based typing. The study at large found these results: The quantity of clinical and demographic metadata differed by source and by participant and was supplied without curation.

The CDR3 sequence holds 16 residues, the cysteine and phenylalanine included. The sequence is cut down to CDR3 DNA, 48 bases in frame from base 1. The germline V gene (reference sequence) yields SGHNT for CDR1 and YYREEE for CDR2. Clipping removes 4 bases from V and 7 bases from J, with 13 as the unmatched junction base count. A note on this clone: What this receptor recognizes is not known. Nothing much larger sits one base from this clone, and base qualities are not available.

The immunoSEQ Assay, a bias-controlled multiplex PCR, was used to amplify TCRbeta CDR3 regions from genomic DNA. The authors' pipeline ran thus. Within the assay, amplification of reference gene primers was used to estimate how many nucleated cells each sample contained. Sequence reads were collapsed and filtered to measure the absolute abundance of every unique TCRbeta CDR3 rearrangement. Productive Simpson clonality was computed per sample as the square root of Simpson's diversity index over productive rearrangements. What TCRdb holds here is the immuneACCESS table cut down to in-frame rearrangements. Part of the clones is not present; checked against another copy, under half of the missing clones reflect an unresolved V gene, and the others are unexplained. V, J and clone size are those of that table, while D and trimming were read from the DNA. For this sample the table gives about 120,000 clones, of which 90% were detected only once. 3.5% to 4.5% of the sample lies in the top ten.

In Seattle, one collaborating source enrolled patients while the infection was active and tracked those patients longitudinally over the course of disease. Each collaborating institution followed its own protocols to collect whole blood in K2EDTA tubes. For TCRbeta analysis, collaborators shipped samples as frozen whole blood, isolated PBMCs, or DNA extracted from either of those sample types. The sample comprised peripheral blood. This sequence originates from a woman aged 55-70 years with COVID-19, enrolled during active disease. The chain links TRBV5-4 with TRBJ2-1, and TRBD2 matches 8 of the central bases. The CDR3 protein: CASSLRSGGLGNEQFF. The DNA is TGTGCCAGCAGCCTCAGGAGCGGGGGCCTGGGGAATGAGCAGTTCTTC.